Included here is one T cell receptor (beta chain) sequence, with context. PCR was performed using 60 Vbeta and 13 Jbeta primers. This table comes from immunoSEQ multiplex PCR, and its TCRdb copy is limited to in-frame clones, with some not included. Found here are 150,000 or so clones; the top ten clones hold over 2%. The sample originates from a study of cytomegalovirus exposure and HLA in healthy donors. Germline V gene data show CDR1 as SGDLS and CDR2 as YYNGEE. V lost 3 bases, J lost 0 bases, and 10 bases lay in between. CDR3 length equals 15 residues. The sample was PBMCs. This rearrangement joins TRBV9 to TRBJ1-5; D is ambiguous. This sequence was found in a woman aged 18-29 years in good health and CMV-seronegative. The CDR3 sequence is CASSAGGSSNQPQHF. The CDR3 DNA is TGTGCCAGCAGCGCCGGAGGGAGTAGCAATCAGCCCCAGCATTTT.